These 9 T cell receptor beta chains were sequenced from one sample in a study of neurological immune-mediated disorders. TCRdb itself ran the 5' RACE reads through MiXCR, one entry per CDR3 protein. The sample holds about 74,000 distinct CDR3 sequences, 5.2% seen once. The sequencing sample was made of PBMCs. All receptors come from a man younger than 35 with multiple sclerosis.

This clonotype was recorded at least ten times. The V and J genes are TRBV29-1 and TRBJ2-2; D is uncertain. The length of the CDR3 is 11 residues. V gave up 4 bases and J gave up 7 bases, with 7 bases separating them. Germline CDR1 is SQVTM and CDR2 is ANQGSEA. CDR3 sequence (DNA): TGCAGCGTTGGGGGTTACGGGGAGCTGTTTTTT. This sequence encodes CSVGGYGELFF.

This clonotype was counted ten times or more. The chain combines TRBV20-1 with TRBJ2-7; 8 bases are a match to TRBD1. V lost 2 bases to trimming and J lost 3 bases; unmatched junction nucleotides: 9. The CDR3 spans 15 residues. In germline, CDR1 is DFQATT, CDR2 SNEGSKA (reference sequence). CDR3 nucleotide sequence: TGCAGTGCTAGACCCTTACAGGGGGATCGCTACGAGCAGTACTTC. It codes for CSARPLQGDRYEQYF.

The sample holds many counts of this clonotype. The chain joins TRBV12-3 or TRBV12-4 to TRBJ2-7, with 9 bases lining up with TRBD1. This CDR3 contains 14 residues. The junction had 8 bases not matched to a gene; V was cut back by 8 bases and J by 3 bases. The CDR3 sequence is CASCCGQGHYEQYF. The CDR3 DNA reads TGTGCCAGCTGCTGCGGACAGGGGCACTACGAGCAGTACTTC.

The CDR3 DNA is TGTGCCAGCAGCCCGAACAGGGGGGAAGAGACCCAGTACTTC. It specifies CASSPNRGEETQYF. The rearrangement uses TRBV6-5 and TRBJ2-5; TRBD1 matches at 8 bases. The CDR3 is 14 amino acids. The germline CDR1 and CDR2 sequences are MNHEY and SVGAGI. The V gene end was trimmed by 6 bases and the J gene end by 3 bases; junction bases not matched to a gene: 6.

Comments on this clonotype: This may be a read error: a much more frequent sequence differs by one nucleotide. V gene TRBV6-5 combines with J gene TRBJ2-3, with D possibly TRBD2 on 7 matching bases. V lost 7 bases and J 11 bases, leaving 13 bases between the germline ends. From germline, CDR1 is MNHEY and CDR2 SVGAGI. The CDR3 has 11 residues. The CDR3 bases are TGTGCCAGCACCAAGGGGGAGGGGCAGTATTTT. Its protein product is CASTKGEGQYF.

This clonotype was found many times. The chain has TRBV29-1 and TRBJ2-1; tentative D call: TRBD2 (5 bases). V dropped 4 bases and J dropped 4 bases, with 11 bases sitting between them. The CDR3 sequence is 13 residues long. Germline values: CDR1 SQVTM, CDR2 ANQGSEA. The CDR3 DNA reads TGCAGCGTTGCGAGGGTTAAGTACAATGAGCAGTTCTTC. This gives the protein CSVARVKYNEQFF.

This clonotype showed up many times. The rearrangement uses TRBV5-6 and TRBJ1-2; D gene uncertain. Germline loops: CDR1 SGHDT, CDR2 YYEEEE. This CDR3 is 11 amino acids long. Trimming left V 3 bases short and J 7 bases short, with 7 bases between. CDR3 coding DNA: TGTGCCAGCAGCTCTCAGACTGGCTACACCTTC. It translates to CASSSQTGYTF.

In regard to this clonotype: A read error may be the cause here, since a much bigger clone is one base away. The DNA of the CDR3 is TGCAGTGCTAGGCCCAGGACCGCGTCAGAGCAGTACTTC. Residues: CSARPRTASEQYF. V and J are TRBV20-1 and TRBJ2-7; D is undetermined. V was clipped by 3 bases and J by 7 bases, with 16 bases between them. CDR1 and CDR2 (germline): DFQATT, SNEGSKA (reference sequence). The CDR3 is made up of 13 amino acids.

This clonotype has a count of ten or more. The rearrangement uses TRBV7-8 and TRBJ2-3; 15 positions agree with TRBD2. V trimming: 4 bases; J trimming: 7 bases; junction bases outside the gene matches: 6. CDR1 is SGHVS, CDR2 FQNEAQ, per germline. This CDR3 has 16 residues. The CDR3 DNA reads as TGTGCCAGCAGCTCCGGACTAGCGGGGGGGCCACATACGCAGTATTTT. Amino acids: CASSSGLAGGPHTQYF. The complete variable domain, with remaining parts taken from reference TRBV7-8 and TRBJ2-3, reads GAGVSQSPRYKVAKRGQDVALRCDPISGHVSLFWYQQALGQGPEFLTYFQNEAQLDKSGLPSDRFFAERPEGSVSTLKIQRTQQEDSAVYLCASSSGLAGGPHTQYFGPGTRLTVL.